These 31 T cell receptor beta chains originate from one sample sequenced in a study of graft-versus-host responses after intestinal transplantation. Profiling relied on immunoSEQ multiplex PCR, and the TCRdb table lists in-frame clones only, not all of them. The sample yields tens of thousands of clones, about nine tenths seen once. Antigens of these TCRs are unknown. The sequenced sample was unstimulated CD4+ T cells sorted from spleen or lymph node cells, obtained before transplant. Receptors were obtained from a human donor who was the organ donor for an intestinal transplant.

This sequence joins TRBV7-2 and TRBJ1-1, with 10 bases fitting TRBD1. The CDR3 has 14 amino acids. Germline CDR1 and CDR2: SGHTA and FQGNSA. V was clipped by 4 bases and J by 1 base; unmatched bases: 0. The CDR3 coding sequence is TGTGCCAGCAGCTGGGACAGGGGGAACACTGAAGCTTTCTTT. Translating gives CASSWDRGNTEAFF.

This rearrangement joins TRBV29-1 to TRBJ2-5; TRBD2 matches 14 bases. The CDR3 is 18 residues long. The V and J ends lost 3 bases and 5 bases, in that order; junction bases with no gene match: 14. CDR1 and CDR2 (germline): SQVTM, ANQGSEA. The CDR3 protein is CSVDVWTGTSGRRETQYF. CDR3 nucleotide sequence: TGCAGCGTTGACGTATGGACCGGGACTAGCGGGAGAAGGGAGACCCAGTACTTC.

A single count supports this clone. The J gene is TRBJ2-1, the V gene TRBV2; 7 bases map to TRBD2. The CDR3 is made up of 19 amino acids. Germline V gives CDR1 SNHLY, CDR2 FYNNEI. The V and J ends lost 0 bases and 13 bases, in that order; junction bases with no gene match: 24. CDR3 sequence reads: CASSEALGRGVHGSPSQFF. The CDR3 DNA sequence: TGTGCCAGCAGTGAAGCGCTTGGGAGGGGTGTGCACGGGTCTCCCTCCCAGTTCTTC.

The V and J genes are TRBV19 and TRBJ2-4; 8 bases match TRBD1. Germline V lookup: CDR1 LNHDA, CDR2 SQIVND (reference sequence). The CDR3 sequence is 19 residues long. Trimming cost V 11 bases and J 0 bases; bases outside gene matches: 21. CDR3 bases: TGTGCCCAAAAGATGGGATCGCAGGGGGCTGGGGTAGCCAAAAACATTCAGTACTTC. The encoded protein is CAQKMGSQGAGVAKNIQYF.

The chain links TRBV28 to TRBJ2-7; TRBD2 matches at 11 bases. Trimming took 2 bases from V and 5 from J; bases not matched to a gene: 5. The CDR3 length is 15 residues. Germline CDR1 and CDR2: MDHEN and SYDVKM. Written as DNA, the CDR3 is TGTGCCAGCAGTTTAACTAGCGGGAGTCGGGACGAGCAGTACTTC. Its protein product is CASSLTSGSRDEQYF.

The CDR3 DNA is TGTGCCAGCAGCTTAGCAGTCCAAGAGACCCAGTACTTC. Residues: CASSLAVQETQYF. J is TRBJ2-5 and V is TRBV11-2; D is uncertain. V was trimmed by 1 base and J by 1 base, leaving 4 bases between them. From germline, CDR1 is SGHAT and CDR2 FQNNGV. The CDR3 sequence is 13 residues long. The full variable domain, completed using reference TRBV11-2 and TRBJ2-5, is EAGVAQSPRYKIIEKRQSVAFWCNPISGHATLYWYQQILGQGPKLLIQFQNNGVVDDSQLPKDRFSAERLKGVDSTLKIQPAKLEDSAVYLCASSLAVQETQYFGPGTRLLVL.

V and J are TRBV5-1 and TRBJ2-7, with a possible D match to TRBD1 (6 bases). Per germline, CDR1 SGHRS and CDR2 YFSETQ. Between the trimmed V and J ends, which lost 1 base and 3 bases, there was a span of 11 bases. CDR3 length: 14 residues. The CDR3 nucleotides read TGCGCCAGCAGCTTGTATCCCAGGGGCTACGAGCAGTACTTC. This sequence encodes CASSLYPRGYEQYF.

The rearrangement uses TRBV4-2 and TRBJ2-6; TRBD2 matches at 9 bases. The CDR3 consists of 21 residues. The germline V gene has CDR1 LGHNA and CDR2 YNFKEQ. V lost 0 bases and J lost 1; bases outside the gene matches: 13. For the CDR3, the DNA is TGTGCCAGCAGCCAAGATAAGACTAGCGGTCGGTTGGGTTCTGGGGCCAACGTCCTGACTTTC. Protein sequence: CASSQDKTSGRLGSGANVLTF.

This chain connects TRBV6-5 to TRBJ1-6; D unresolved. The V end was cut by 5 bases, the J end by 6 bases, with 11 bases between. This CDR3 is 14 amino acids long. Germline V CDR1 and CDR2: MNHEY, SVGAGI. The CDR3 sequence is CASSTTVFNSPLHF. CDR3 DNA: TGTGCCAGCAGTACAACAGTATTTAATTCACCCCTCCACTTT.

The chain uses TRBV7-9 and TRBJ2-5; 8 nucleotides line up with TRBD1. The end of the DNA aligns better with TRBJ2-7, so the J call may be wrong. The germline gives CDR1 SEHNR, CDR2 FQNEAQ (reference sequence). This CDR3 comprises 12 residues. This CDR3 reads CASSWTGLEQYF. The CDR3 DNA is TGTGCCAGCAGCTGGACAGGGCTCGAGCAGTACTTC.

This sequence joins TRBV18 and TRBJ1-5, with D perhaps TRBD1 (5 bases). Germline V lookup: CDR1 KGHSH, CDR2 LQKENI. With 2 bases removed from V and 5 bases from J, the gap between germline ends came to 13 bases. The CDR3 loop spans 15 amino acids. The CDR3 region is CASSPKGLVDQPQHF. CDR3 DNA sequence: TGTGCCAGCTCACCAAAGGGGCTGGTGGATCAGCCCCAGCATTTT.

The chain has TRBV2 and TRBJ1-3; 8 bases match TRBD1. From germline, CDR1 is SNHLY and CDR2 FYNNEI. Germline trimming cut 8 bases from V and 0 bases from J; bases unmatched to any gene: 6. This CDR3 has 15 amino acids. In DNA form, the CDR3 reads TGTGCCAGCTCCTGGGACAGGCTCTCTGGAAACACCATATATTTT. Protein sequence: CASSWDRLSGNTIYF. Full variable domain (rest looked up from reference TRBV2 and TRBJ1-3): EPEVTQTPSHQVTQMGQEVILRCVPISNHLYFYWYRQILGQKVEFLVSFYNNEISEKSEIFDDQFSVERPDGSNFTLKIRSTKLEDSAMYFCASSWDRLSGNTIYFGEGSWLTVV.

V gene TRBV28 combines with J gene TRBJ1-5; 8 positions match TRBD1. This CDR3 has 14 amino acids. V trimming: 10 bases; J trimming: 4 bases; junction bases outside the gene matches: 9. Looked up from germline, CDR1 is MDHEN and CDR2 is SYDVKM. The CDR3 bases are TGTGCCAACTCAGGGGGCTTCGGGAATCAGCCCCAGCATTTT. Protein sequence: CANSGGFGNQPQHF.

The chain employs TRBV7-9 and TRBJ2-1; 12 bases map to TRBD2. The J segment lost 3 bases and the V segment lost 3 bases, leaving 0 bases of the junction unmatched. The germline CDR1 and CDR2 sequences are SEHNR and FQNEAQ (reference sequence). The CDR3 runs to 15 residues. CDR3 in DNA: TGTGCCAGCAGCTTGACTAGCGGGGGCTACAATGAGCAGTTCTTC. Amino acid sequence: CASSLTSGGYNEQFF. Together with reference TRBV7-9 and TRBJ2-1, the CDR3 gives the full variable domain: DTGVSQNPRHKITKRGQNVTFRCDPISEHNRLYWYRQTLGQGPEFLTYFQNEAQLEKSRLLSDRFSAERPKGSFSTLEIQRTEQGDSAMYLCASSLTSGGYNEQFFGPGTRLTVL.

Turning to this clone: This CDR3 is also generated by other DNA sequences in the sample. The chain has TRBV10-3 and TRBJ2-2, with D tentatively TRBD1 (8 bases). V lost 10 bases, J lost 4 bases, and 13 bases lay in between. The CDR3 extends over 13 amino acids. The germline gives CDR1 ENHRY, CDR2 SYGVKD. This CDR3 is CATTGGGTGELFF. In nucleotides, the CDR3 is TGTGCCACTACAGGGGGGGGCACCGGGGAGCTGTTTTTT.

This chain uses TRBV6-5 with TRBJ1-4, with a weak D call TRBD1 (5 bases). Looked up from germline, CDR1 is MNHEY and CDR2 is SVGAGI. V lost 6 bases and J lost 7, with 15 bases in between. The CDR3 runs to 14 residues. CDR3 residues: CASRYAGKGEKLFF. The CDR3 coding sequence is TGTGCCAGCAGATATGCAGGGAAGGGTGAAAAACTGTTTTTT.

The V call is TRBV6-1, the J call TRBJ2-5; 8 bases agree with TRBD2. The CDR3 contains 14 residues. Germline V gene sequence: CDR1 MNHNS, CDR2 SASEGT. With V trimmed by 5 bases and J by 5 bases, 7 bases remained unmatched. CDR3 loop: CASSTWLAGETQYF. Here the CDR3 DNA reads TGTGCCAGCAGTACATGGCTAGCGGGTGAGACCCAGTACTTC.

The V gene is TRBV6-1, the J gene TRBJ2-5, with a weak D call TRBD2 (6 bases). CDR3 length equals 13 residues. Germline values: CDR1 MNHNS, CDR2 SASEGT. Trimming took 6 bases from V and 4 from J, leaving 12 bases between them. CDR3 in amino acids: CASRPGARETQYF. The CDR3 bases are TGTGCCAGCAGACCGGGAGCTCGAGAGACCCAGTACTTC.

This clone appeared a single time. For the CDR3, the DNA is TGTGCCAGCAGCAAGACCCCCATCTGGCGGGAGGAAGCCGGGGAGCTGTTTTTT. It yields the protein CASSKTPIWREEAGELFF. The rearrangement joins TRBV21-1 to TRBJ2-2; no DNA check was done on the table's D call, TRBD2. TRBV21-1 is deemed a pseudogene. This CDR3 has 18 amino acids.

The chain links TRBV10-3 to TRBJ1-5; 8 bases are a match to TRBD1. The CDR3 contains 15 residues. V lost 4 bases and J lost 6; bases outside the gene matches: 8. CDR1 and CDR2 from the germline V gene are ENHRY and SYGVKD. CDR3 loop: CAISGSGQGTQPQHF. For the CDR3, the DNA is TGTGCCATCAGTGGATCCGGACAGGGAACTCAGCCCCAGCATTTT.

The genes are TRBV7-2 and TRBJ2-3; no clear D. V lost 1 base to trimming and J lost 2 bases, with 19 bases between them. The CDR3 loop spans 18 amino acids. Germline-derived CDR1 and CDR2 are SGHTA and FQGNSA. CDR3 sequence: CASSLGGFTRPFTDTQYF. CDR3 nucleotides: TGTGCCAGCAGCTTAGGGGGATTCACCCGGCCGTTCACAGATACGCAGTATTTT.

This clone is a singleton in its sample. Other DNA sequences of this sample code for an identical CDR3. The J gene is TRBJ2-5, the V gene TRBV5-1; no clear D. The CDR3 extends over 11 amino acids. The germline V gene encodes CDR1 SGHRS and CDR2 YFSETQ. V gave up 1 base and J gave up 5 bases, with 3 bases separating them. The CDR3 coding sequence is TGCGCCAGCAGCTTGCAGGAGACCCAGTACTTC. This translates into CASSLQETQYF.

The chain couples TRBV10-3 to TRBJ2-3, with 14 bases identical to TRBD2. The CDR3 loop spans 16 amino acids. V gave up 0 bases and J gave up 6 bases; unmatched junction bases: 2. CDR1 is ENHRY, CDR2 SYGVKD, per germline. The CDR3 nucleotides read TGTGCCATCAGTGAGTCCTGGACTAGCGGGAGGGATACGCAGTATTTT. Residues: CAISESWTSGRDTQYF.

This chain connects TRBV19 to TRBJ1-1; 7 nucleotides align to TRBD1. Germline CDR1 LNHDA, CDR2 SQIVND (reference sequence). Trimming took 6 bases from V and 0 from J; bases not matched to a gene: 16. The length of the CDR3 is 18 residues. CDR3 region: CASSILPGQRDMNTEAFF. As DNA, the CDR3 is TGTGCCAGTAGCATACTCCCGGGACAGCGAGATATGAACACTGAAGCTTTCTTT.

CDR3 in DNA: TGTGCCACCAGCAGAAACCCGGGACAAACTTTCGACGAGCAGTACTTC. It specifies CATSRNPGQTFDEQYF. The V gene is TRBV15, the J gene TRBJ2-7, with D perhaps TRBD1 (6 bases). From germline, CDR1 is LNHNV and CDR2 YYDKDF (reference sequence). The CDR3 covers 16 residues. V was pared by 2 bases and J by 5 bases, with 19 bases between.

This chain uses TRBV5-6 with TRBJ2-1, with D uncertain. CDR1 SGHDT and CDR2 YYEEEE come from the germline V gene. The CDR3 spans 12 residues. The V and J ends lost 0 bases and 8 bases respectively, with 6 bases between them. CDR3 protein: CASSLGADEQFF. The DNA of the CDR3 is TGTGCCAGCAGCTTGGGGGCCGATGAGCAGTTCTTC.

In nucleotides, the CDR3 is TGCGCCAGCAGCTTGGCAGCCCCATACAATGAGCAGTTCTTC. This encodes CASSLAAPYNEQFF. This chain joins TRBV5-1 and TRBJ2-1; unclear D gene. CDR3 length: 14 amino acids. V was trimmed by 0 bases and J by 4 bases, leaving 8 bases between them. The germline V gene encodes CDR1 SGHRS and CDR2 YFSETQ.

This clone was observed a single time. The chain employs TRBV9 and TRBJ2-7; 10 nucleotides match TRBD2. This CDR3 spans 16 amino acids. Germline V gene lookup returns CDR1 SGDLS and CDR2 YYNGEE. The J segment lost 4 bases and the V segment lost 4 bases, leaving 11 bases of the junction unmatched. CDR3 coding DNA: TGTGCCAGCAGCCCAAGTTCTAGCGGGAGAAGGTACGAGCAGTACTTC. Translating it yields CASSPSSSGRRYEQYF. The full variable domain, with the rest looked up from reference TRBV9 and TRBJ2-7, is DSGVTQTPKHLITATGQRVTLRCSPRSGDLSVYWYQQSLDQGLQFLIQYYNGEERAKGNILERFSAQQFPDLHSELNLSSLELGDSALYFCASSPSSSGRRYEQYFGPGTRLTVT.

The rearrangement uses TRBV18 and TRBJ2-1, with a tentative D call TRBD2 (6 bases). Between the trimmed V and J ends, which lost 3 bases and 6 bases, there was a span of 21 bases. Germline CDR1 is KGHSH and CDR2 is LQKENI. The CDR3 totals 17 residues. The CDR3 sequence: CASSPSVGTGTLNEQFF. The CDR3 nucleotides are TGTGCCAGCTCACCGAGTGTGGGGACCGGGACTCTCAATGAGCAGTTCTTC.

The CDR3 spells CASSSQGKGYSYNEQFF. As DNA, the CDR3 is TGTGCCAGCAGTTCACAGGGGAAGGGCTACTCCTACAATGAGCAGTTCTTC. The rearrangement links TRBV28 to TRBJ2-1; TRBD1 matches 7 bases. Losses at the gene ends were 4 bases for V and 0 bases for J; bases not matched to a gene: 9. Germline V gene lookup returns CDR1 MDHEN and CDR2 SYDVKM. The CDR3 totals 17 residues.

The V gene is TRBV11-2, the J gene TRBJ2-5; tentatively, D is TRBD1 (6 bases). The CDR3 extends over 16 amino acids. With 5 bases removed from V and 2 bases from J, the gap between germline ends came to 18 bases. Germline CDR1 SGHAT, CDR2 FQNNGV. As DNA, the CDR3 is TGTGCCAGCAGCCCTACGGGGAGCGGACAGCAAGAGACCCAGTACTTC. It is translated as CASSPTGSGQQETQYF.